Included here is one T cell receptor (beta chain) sequence, with context. Its antigen is not identified. The CDR3 has 12 amino acids. Germline trimming cut 7 bases from V and 4 bases from J; bases unmatched to any gene: 3. CDR1 and CDR2 from the germline V gene are SQVTM and ANQGSEA. Each sample had roughly 10^5 TCR templates assayed. The data were produced by immunoSEQ multiplex PCR, yet TCRdb's version contains in-frame clones alone and is incomplete. The table includes some 100,000 clones, around 92% detected once. This sample was included in a study of siplizumab effects on memory and regulatory T cells. Findings of the study overall: Proliferating Tregs in siplizumab cultures were never verified as suppressive. The mapping of alloreactive clones to unstimulated subsets covered only a minor fraction of them. In siplizumab conditions, mappable alloreactive CD4+ clones averaged around 64% Treg-derived, against around 28% in controls.

The TCR originated in a human donor in good health. The J gene is TRBJ1-3, the V gene TRBV29-1, with 8 nucleotides matching TRBD1. The sequenced sample was Tregs sorted from blood. The CDR3 loop reads CSARTGGNTIYF. The CDR3 bases are TGCAGCGCTCGGACAGGGGGAAACACCATATATTTT.